The rows below give T cell receptor beta chains drawn from one sample of a study of somatic mutations in cytotoxic T cells in rheumatoid arthritis. Repertoires were generated with immunoSEQ multiplex PCR, while TCRdb's copy carries only in-frame clones and drops some. This sample has nearly 20,000 clones, with 70% to 90% found just once. Sequenced: CD8+ T cells sorted from blood. Receptor source: a man aged 35 to 55 in good health. CDR3s include the opening cysteine and the closing phenylalanine or tryptophan.

V gene	J gene	CDR3 protein
TRBV6-1	TRBJ2-7	CASSEIQIYEQYF
TRBV27	TRBJ2-3	CASSLREKGRSLPDTQYF
TRBV5-6	TRBJ2-5	CASSPELSDQETQYF
TRBV9	TRBJ2-3	CASSRNRAATDTQYF
TRBV7-9	TRBJ2-2	CASSGGGRNAGELFF
TRBV27	TRBJ2-5	CASRGETQYF
TRBV28	TRBJ2-7	CASSLLGESVYEQYF
TRBV4-3	TRBJ2-5	CASSQDRGGQETQYF
TRBV9	TRBJ1-1	CASSVGQFTEAFF
TRBV27	TRBJ1-3	CASSRGFGNTIYF
TRBV28	TRBJ1-1	CASSLGATEAFF
TRBV5-5	TRBJ2-7	CASSLWSGMGFYEQYF
TRBV7-9	TRBJ2-5	CASSLARSGERKTQYF
TRBV7-2	TRBJ1-1	CASSLGSAPRTEAFF
TRBV11-2	TRBJ2-1	CASSLITSGYNEQFF
TRBV25-1	TRBJ2-6	CASTGTGLSGANVLTF
TRBV19	TRBJ2-4	CASSPPWASLTKNIQYF
TRBV6-4	TRBJ2-1	CASSDPTLHNEQFF
TRBV2	TRBJ2-1	CASPDRVNYNEQFF
TRBV6-1	TRBJ2-1	CASSEMGLAHNEQFF
TRBV9	TRBJ2-4	CASSAGGTGPDIQYF
TRBV21-1	TRBJ2-4	CASSPYSGPAKNIQYF
TRBV5-4	TRBJ2-1	CASSYGQGFHEQFF
TRBV28	TRBJ2-7	CASSLGRSYEQYF
TRBV2	TRBJ2-7	CACDSGTYEQYF
TRBV10-3	TRBJ2-7	CAISGAGPQNGEQYF
TRBV28	TRBJ2-7	CASSTGWTYEQYF
TRBV13	TRBJ2-7	CASSLWTRNYEQYF
TRBV11-2	TRBJ2-5	CASSQRFAETQYF
TRBV5-6	TRBJ2-1	CASSSLRSGNEQFF
TRBV9	TRBJ2-5	CASSGRRDSRETQYF
TRBV4-2	TRBJ2-7	CASSQRSVTYEQYF
TRBV6-6	TRBJ2-7	CASSYLKAGGVDEQYF
TRBV27	TRBJ2-1	CASGSVGFDYNEQFF
TRBV7-9	TRBJ2-1	CASSSVTSGGSNEQFF
TRBV21-1	TRBJ1-2	CASSKPRIYYGYTF
TRBV7-3	TRBJ2-2	CASSLLAGPTGELFF
TRBV19	TRBJ2-1	CASSIPPQTSGSSYNEQFF
TRBV27	TRBJ2-7	CASSLSAAYEQYF
TRBV19	TRBJ1-1	CASSLYRVNTEAFF
TRBV6-5	TRBJ2-5	CASSYYVDGRAGQYF
TRBV11-2	TRBJ2-1	CASSHPSGLAGWGAEEQFF
TRBV9	TRBJ2-1	CASSLRGTSGMGGQFF
TRBV6-6	TRBJ2-1	CASSHSPSGVVNEQFF
TRBV7-2	TRBJ2-5	CASSLEASPQETQYF
TRBV15	TRBJ1-2	CATSRETGSYGYTF
TRBV5-6	TRBJ1-1	CASSSGGMRAFF
TRBV28	TRBJ2-3	CASSYGTSGRVDTDTQYF
TRBV9	TRBJ1-2	CASSVGVLEGEVESYTF
TRBV7-8	TRBJ2-7	CASSIGWDSSYEQYF
TRBV7-3	TRBJ2-5	CASSLYQGPQETQYF
TRBV2	TRBJ2-7	CASTQGAPGVNYEQYF